Listed below are T cell receptor beta chains from one sample, sequenced in a study of blood T cell repertoires in COVID-19. Here immunoSEQ multiplex PCR was the method, and the copy in TCRdb shows in-frame clones only, minus some. Among fewer than 35,000 clones, 87% were seen once, and the ten largest hold approximately 2%. Sequencing was carried out using peripheral blood. These receptors all stem from a man between 50 and 59 years old with active or convalescent COVID-19. Both conserved end residues are part of each CDR3. Each record gives: V gene, clone size, D gene, CDR3 length, J gene, CDR3 protein, CDR3 DNA. D genes are given only for firm matches. Clone size is shown for a subset of rows, as once, few, many or a class of expanded clone.

>TRBV28|NA|NA|12|TRBJ2-1
CASRSSYNEQFF
TGTGCCAGCAGGAGCTCCTACAATGAGCAGTTCTTC
>TRBV7-2|NA|NA|17|TRBJ2-4
CASSLYPEGLAKNIQYF
TGTGCCAGCAGCTTATATCCTGAGGGCTTAGCCAAAAACATTCAGTACTTC
>TRBV24-1|NA|TRBD2|14|TRBJ2-7
CATSDLRTRYEQYF
TGTGCCACCAGTGATTTGAGGACTAGATACGAGCAGTACTTC
>TRBV6-5|few|NA|14|TRBJ1-2
CASSGRRSNYGYTF
TGTGCCAGTTCCGGGAGGAGATCTAACTATGGCTACACCTTC
>TRBV6-5|NA|NA|14|TRBJ2-7
CATKDTVSSYEQYF
TGTGCCACCAAGGACACGGTGAGCTCCTACGAGCAGTACTTC
>TRBV7-3|once|NA|14|TRBJ2-3
CASSLTGKTDTQYF
TGTGCCAGCAGCTTAACTGGCAAGACAGATACGCAGTATTTT
>TRBV9|NA|NA|15|TRBJ1-1
CASSARGDMNTEAFF
TGTGCCAGCAGCGCCCGTGGGGACATGAACACTGAAGCTTTCTTT
>TRBV30|NA|TRBD2|14|TRBJ2-7
CAWSIAGDSYEQYF
TGTGCCTGGAGCATAGCGGGAGACTCCTACGAGCAGTACTTC
>TRBV2|once|TRBD1|14|TRBJ2-7
CASSDGTGKNEQYF
TGTGCCAGCAGTGATGGGACAGGGAAAAACGAGCAGTACTTC
>TRBV28|NA|NA|17|TRBJ1-1
CASSSLTRTFKNTEAFF
TGTGCCAGCAGTAGTTTGACCAGGACTTTCAAGAACACTGAAGCTTTCTTT
>TRBV19|NA|NA|13|TRBJ2-7
CASTAGPSYEQYF
TGTGCCAGTACCGCGGGGCCTTCCTACGAGCAGTACTTC
>TRBV20-1|NA|NA|11|TRBJ2-3
CSAEQQDTQYF
TGCAGTGCTGAACAGCAAGATACGCAGTATTTT
>TRBV27|NA|NA|13|TRBJ1-1
CASSRGHKNEAFF
TGTGCCAGCAGTAGGGGACACAAGAATGAAGCTTTCTTT
>TRBV7-2|NA|NA|17|TRBJ2-7
CASSLHGRGSVFAVQYF
TGTGCCAGCAGCTTACATGGGCGGGGCTCGGTCTTTGCGGTGCAGTACTTC
>TRBV6-4|NA|TRBD1|14|TRBJ1-1
CASSDRQGATEAFF
TGTGCCAGCAGTGACCGACAGGGGGCCACTGAAGCTTTCTTT
>TRBV2|NA|TRBD1|17|TRBJ1-6
CASRRYESWDRASPLHF
TGTGCCAGCAGGCGGTACGAATCGTGGGACAGAGCTTCACCCCTCCACTTT
>TRBV25-1|NA|TRBD1|14|TRBJ1-2
CASSSYGTAYGYTF
TGTGCCAGCAGTTCCTATGGGACAGCATATGGCTACACCTTC
>TRBV6-6|NA|NA|13|TRBJ1-1
CASSSDSGTEAFF
TGTGCCAGCAGTTCGGACAGTGGGACTGAAGCTTTCTTT
>TRBV30|NA|TRBD1|16|TRBJ1-6
CAWSRQGSSYNSPLHF
TGTGCCTGGAGCAGACAGGGGAGCTCCTATAATTCACCCCTCCACTTT
>TRBV5-1|NA|NA|13|TRBJ2-1
CASSGSSYNEQFF
TGCGCCAGCAGCGGCAGCTCCTACAATGAGCAGTTCTTC
>TRBV7-8|NA|NA|16|TRBJ1-6
CASSPLGLSYNSPLHF
TGTGCCAGCAGCCCCCTCGGGTTATCCTATAATTCACCCCTCCACTTT
>TRBV27|once|TRBD2|19|TRBJ2-1
CASSLIPPHPSGRGNEQFF
TGTGCCAGCAGTTTAATCCCCCCCCATCCTAGCGGGAGAGGGAATGAGCAGTTCTTC
>TRBV7-9|NA|TRBD2|17|TRBJ2-2
CASSLAGLAASRGELFF
TGTGCCAGCAGCTTAGCTGGACTAGCGGCCTCCAGAGGGGAGCTGTTTTTT
>TRBV27|NA|TRBD2|18|TRBJ2-2
CASRPLAGGSGVTGELFF
TGTGCCAGCAGACCACTAGCGGGAGGGTCCGGGGTCACCGGGGAGCTGTTTTTT
>TRBV5-4|few|TRBD2|18|TRBJ2-3
CASSLLLQLAGSTDTQYF
TGTGCCAGCAGCTTGCTCCTCCAACTAGCGGGAAGCACAGATACGCAGTATTTT
>TRBV11-2|NA|NA|16|TRBJ1-4
CASSSVGAGAGEKLFF
TGTGCCAGCAGCTCAGTCGGGGCGGGGGCCGGGGAAAAACTGTTTTTT
>TRBV19|NA|NA|13|TRBJ1-5
CASSFTESEPQHF
TGTGCCAGTAGTTTTACCGAATCGGAGCCCCAGCATTTT
>TRBV19|few|TRBD2|17|TRBJ2-7
CASSIGLAGPSSYEQYF
TGTGCCAGTAGTATTGGCCTAGCGGGACCCAGCTCCTACGAGCAGTACTTC
>TRBV9|NA|TRBD2|15|TRBJ2-3
CASSVYSGRTDTQYF
TGTGCCAGCAGCGTATATAGCGGGAGAACAGATACGCAGTATTTT
>TRBV20-1|NA|TRBD2|14|TRBJ2-7
CSASATSGRDEQYF
TGCAGTGCTAGTGCGACTAGCGGGAGAGACGAGCAGTACTTC
>TRBV7-9|once|NA|13|TRBJ2-7
CASSRGATYEQYF
TGTGCCAGCAGCCGCGGGGCCACCTACGAGCAGTACTTC
>TRBV5-1|NA|TRBD1|16|TRBJ2-2
CASSLTAGGYTGELFF
TGCGCCAGCAGCTTGACGGCAGGGGGCTACACCGGGGAGCTGTTTTTT
>TRBV13|NA|TRBD2|12|TRBJ2-7
CASRSTGRDLYF
TGTGCCAGCAGGTCCACCGGGAGGGATTTATACTTC
>TRBV18|once|NA|14|TRBJ2-3
CASSRQEFGDTQYF
TGTGCCAGCTCACGACAGGAGTTTGGAGATACGCAGTATTTT
>TRBV3-1/TRBV3-2|NA|NA|16|TRBJ2-1
CASSQSGVFAGAEQFF
TGTGCCAGCAGCCAATCCGGGGTTTTTGCGGGCGCAGAGCAGTTCTTC
>TRBV5-4|NA|TRBD2|15|TRBJ2-1
CASSPWTSGKDEQFF
TGTGCCAGCAGCCCCTGGACTAGCGGGAAAGATGAGCAGTTCTTC
>TRBV6-6|NA|TRBD1|13|TRBJ1-2
CASSRGQGYGYTF
TGTGCCAGCAGCCGCGGACAGGGCTATGGCTACACCTTC
>TRBV19|NA|TRBD1|15|TRBJ2-4
CASSTLQGFKNIQYF
TGTGCCAGTAGTACACTACAGGGGTTTAAAAACATTCAGTACTTC
>TRBV9|once|TRBD2|16|TRBJ2-1
CASSFLEVAGYNEQFF
TGTGCCAGCAGCTTTCTGGAAGTAGCGGGGTACAATGAGCAGTTCTTC
>TRBV11-2|NA|NA|15|TRBJ1-2
CASSLQGFIDYGYTF
TGTGCCAGCAGCTTACAGGGTTTTATAGACTATGGCTACACCTTC